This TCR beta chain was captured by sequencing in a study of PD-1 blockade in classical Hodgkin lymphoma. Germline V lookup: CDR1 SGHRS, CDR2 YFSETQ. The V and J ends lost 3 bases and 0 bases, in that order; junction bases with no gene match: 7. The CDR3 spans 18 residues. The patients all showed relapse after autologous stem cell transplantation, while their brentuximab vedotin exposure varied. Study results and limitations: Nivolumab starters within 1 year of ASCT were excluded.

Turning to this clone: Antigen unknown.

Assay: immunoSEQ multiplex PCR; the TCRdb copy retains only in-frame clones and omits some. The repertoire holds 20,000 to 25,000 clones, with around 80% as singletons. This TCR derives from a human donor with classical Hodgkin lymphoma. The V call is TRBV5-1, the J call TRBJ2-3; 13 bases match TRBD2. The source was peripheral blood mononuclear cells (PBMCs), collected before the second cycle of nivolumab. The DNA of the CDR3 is TGCGCCAGCAGCTCCCGACTAGCGGGAGGAGGGAGCACAGATACGCAGTATTTT. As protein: CASSSRLAGGGSTDTQYF.